The 19 T cell receptor beta chains below were found in one sample sequenced in a study of blood T cell repertoires in COVID-19. Using immunoSEQ multiplex PCR, the repertoire was profiled, and TCRdb retains in-frame clones only, with some absent. The profile shows roughly 69,000 clones, around nine tenths of them singletons. Sequencing used peripheral blood. These receptors came from a man aged 50-59 years with active COVID-19.

The rearrangement joins TRBV5-1 to TRBJ1-1, with D uncertain. This CDR3 region has 21 residues. CDR1 is SGHRS, CDR2 YFSETQ, per germline. V lost 0 bases to trimming and J lost 0 bases, with 27 bases between them. In nucleotides, the CDR3 is TGCGCCAGCAGCTTGGGAGGGCCCGAGGGTTCCCAACACTGGGTGAACACTGAAGCTTTCTTT. Protein sequence: CASSLGGPEGSQHWVNTEAFF.

The V call is TRBV6-2 or TRBV6-3, the J call TRBJ2-7; TRBD2 agrees at 11 bases. Germline V CDR1 and CDR2: MNHEY, SVGEGT. With 3 bases clipped from V and 2 bases from J, the junction kept 0 bases outside the gene matches. The CDR3 totals 14 residues. The CDR3 loop reads CASSYSGRAYEQYF. The CDR3 region has the DNA TGTGCCAGCAGTTATAGCGGGAGGGCCTACGAGCAGTACTTC.

The J gene is TRBJ1-2, the V gene TRBV28; TRBD1 is a possible D gene (6 bases). Germline V gene lookup returns CDR1 MDHEN and CDR2 SYDVKM. The CDR3 spans 16 residues. Trimming cost V 0 bases and J 3 bases, with 14 bases left between them. CDR3 in DNA: TGTGCCAGCAGTTTATGGGGGGCGACAGAATACTATGGCTACACCTTC. This translates into CASSLWGATEYYGYTF.

The chain couples TRBV5-1 to TRBJ1-2; D is uncertain. The germline V gene encodes CDR1 SGHRS and CDR2 YFSETQ. V lost 2 bases, J lost 6 bases, and 14 bases lay in between. The CDR3 covers 14 residues. This chain's CDR3 is CASSLETPSDGYTF. DNA for the CDR3: TGCGCCAGCAGCTTAGAGACACCTTCGGATGGCTACACCTTC.

The V and J genes are TRBV9 and TRBJ1-2; D perhaps matches TRBD1 (5 bases). This CDR3 region has 12 residues. V was cut by 3 bases and J by 8 bases, with 11 bases left in between. The germline V gene has CDR1 SGDLS and CDR2 YYNGEE. The CDR3 DNA follows: TGTGCCAGCAGCGCCAGGGTCGGCGGCTACACCTTC. It is translated as CASSARVGGYTF.

This chain joins TRBV5-6 and TRBJ1-3; D uncertain. Germline values: CDR1 SGHDT, CDR2 YYEEEE. CDR3 size: 14 residues. Trimming took off 4 bases at V and 1 base at J, with 9 bases between the two ends. CDR3: CASSAQISGNTIYF. The CDR3 DNA reads TGTGCCAGCAGCGCACAGATTTCTGGAAACACCATATATTTT.

The chain employs TRBV28 and TRBJ1-1; a possible D gene is TRBD1 (6 bases). The CDR3 runs to 12 residues. V gave up 3 bases and J gave up 10 bases, with 12 bases separating them. Germline assignment: CDR1 MDHEN and CDR2 SYDVKM. The CDR3 reads CASSLTGLRAFF. DNA for the CDR3: TGTGCCAGCAGTTTGACAGGCCTAAGAGCTTTCTTT.

This sequence joins TRBV28 and TRBJ2-7; TRBD2 matches at 12 bases. The germline V gene encodes CDR1 MDHEN and CDR2 SYDVKM. Trimming at V came to 7 bases and at J to 3 bases, leaving 13 bases not matched to a gene. The CDR3 contains 17 residues. CDR3 DNA: TGTGCCAGCACCCGGACTAGCGGGACCAAAGGGCACTACGAGCAGTACTTC. Translated: CASTRTSGTKGHYEQYF. The variable domain in full, completed from reference TRBV28 and TRBJ2-7, reads DVKVTQSSRYLVKRTGEKVFLECVQDMDHENMFWYRQDPGLGLRLIYFSYDVKMKEKGDIPEGYSVSREKKERFSLILESASTNQTSMYLCASTRTSGTKGHYEQYFGPGTRLTVT.

In its sample, this clone was seen once. The J gene is TRBJ1-5, the V gene TRBV6-6; D unresolved. CDR1 is MNHNY and CDR2 is SVGAGI in the germline V gene (reference sequence). The germline V and J ends were trimmed by 0 bases and 7 bases, with 10 bases remaining between them. The CDR3 loop spans 14 amino acids. The CDR3 DNA reads TGTGCCAGCAGTTACTCCGACATTGCGCAGCCCCAGCATTTT. It translates to CASSYSDIAQPQHF.

CDR3 sequence: CASSQAPLAGVYNEQFF. For the CDR3, the DNA is TGTGCCAGCAGCCAAGCGCCCCTAGCGGGGGTCTACAATGAGCAGTTCTTC. V gene TRBV4-2 combines with J gene TRBJ2-1; 10 bases match TRBD2. Germline values: CDR1 LGHNA, CDR2 YNFKEQ. This CDR3 has 17 amino acids. The V gene end was trimmed by 1 base and the J gene end by 3 bases; junction bases not matched to a gene: 6.

The V and J genes are TRBV5-1 and TRBJ1-1; D not resolved. Trimming took off 4 bases at V and 1 base at J, with 11 bases between the two ends. There are 14 residues in the CDR3. Germline CDR1 SGHRS, CDR2 YFSETQ. The DNA of the CDR3 is TGCGCCAGCAGCACCTCACTCAAGAACACTGAAGCTTTCTTT. Protein: CASSTSLKNTEAFF.

The V call is TRBV9, the J call TRBJ2-3, with D possibly being TRBD2 (6 bases). Trimming pared 0 bases from V and 6 bases from J, leaving 23 bases between. Germline CDR1 reads SGDLS; CDR2 reads YYNGEE. The CDR3 length is 18 residues. The CDR3 is CASSVASSTGGDLDTQYF. For the CDR3, the DNA is TGTGCCAGCAGCGTAGCATCCTCAACGGGCGGGGACCTGGATACGCAGTATTTT.

The V and J genes are TRBV3-1 (or the pseudogene TRBV3-2) and TRBJ2-7; a weak D match, TRBD1 (7 bases). V lost 0 bases and J 2 bases, leaving 11 bases between the germline ends. Germline V gives CDR1 LGHDT, CDR2 YNNKEL (reference sequence). CDR3 length: 15 amino acids. In nucleotides, the CDR3 is TGTGCCAGCAGCCAAGACGGCAGGGGGGCCTACGAGCAGTACTTC. This sequence encodes CASSQDGRGAYEQYF.

A single count supports this clone. The chain is built from TRBV5-1 and TRBJ2-1, with 10 bases matching TRBD2. Losses at the gene ends were 1 base for V and 8 bases for J; bases not matched to a gene: 3. Per germline, CDR1 SGHRS and CDR2 YFSETQ. This CDR3 contains 14 residues. The CDR3 DNA sequence: TGCGCCAGCAGCTTGAGCGGGGGGGCCTATGAGCAGTTCTTC. Residues: CASSLSGGAYEQFF.

The J gene is TRBJ2-7, the V gene TRBV12-3 or TRBV12-4; 8 bases match TRBD1. The CDR3 loop spans 13 amino acids. V lost 7 bases, J lost 4 bases, and 6 bases stayed unmatched. CDR3 coding DNA: TGTGCCAGCAACCTGGACAGGGATTACGAGCAGTACTTC. Protein product: CASNLDRDYEQYF.

This clone was detected only once. The genes are TRBV4-3 and TRBJ2-2, with TRBD1 as a possible D gene (6 bases). The germline CDR1 and CDR2 sequences are LGHNA and YSLEER. Trimming took 0 bases from V and 4 from J, leaving 15 bases between them. This CDR3 has 17 amino acids. CDR3 sequence: CASSQEQRQVRTGELFF. CDR3 DNA: TGCGCCAGCAGCCAAGAGCAACGACAGGTGCGCACCGGGGAGCTGTTTTTT.

The chain uses TRBV18 and TRBJ1-1; perhaps TRBD1 as D (6 bases). This CDR3 contains 14 residues. V was clipped by 3 bases and J by 6 bases, with 14 bases between them. Germline values: CDR1 KGHSH, CDR2 LQKENI. The CDR3 sequence is CASSPGATLAEAFF. The CDR3 DNA follows: TGTGCCAGCTCACCGGGGGCAACCCTCGCTGAAGCTTTCTTT. The variable domain in full, with the rest retrieved from reference TRBV18 and TRBJ1-1, is NAGVMQNPRHLVRRRGQEARLRCSPMKGHSHVYWYRQLPEEGLKFMVYLQKENIIDESGMPKERFSAEFPKEGPSILRIQQVVRGDSAAYFCASSPGATLAEAFFGQGTRLTVV.

With respect to this clone: Other DNA sequences in this specimen translate into the identical CDR3. This chain connects TRBV14 to TRBJ2-7; 7 bases map to TRBD1. Germline trimming cut 1 base from V and 2 bases from J; bases unmatched to any gene: 2. The CDR3 spans 14 residues. Per the germline V gene, CDR1 is SGHDN and CDR2 is FVKESK. CDR3 region: CASSQGQGAYEQYF. CDR3 bases: TGTGCCAGCAGCCAAGGACAGGGAGCCTACGAGCAGTACTTC. The full variable domain, completed using reference TRBV14 and TRBJ2-7, is EAGVTQFPSHSVIEKGQTVTLRCDPISGHDNLYWYRRVMGKEIKFLLHFVKESKQDESGMPNNRFLAERTGGTYSTLKVQPAELEDSGVYFCASSQGQGAYEQYFGPGTRLTVT.

This rearrangement joins TRBV7-3 to TRBJ2-3; D gene unclear. Deletions cut 3 bases from V and 2 bases from J, with 6 bases between. The CDR3 is 13 residues long. Germline assignment: CDR1 SGHTA and CDR2 FQGTGA. The CDR3 DNA reads TGTGCCAGCAGCTTCTTAGCCACAGATACGCAGTATTTT. It is translated as CASSFLATDTQYF.